This TCR beta chain was recovered during a study of cytomegalovirus exposure and HLA in healthy donors. The study's findings and limits: 164 TCR beta chains were listed as cytomegalovirus-associated.

Vbeta (60) and Jbeta (13) primers were used in the PCR. Sequenced by immunoSEQ multiplex PCR; TCRdb stores in-frame clones only, minus some. This sample yields roughly 110,000 clones, of which 73% are seen a single time; about 8% belongs to the top ten. On this clone: Its cognate antigen is unknown.

Trimming cost V 0 bases and J 2 bases, with 11 bases left between them. The CDR3 contains 15 residues. Germline V gene sequence: CDR1 LNHDA, CDR2 SQIVND (reference sequence). The gene calls are TRBV19 and TRBJ2-7; D is unresolved. The sequence was collected from a man younger than 45 in good health and CMV-seronegative. Sequences were obtained from PBMCs. The CDR3 sequence: CASSIEERSPYEQYF. DNA for the CDR3: TGTGCCAGTAGTATAGAAGAACGGTCGCCCTACGAGCAGTACTTC.